The source of this T cell receptor beta chain is a study of CD8 T cells in Susac syndrome. As concerns this clonotype: Antigen specificity is unknown.

Germline CDR1 SEHNR, CDR2 FQNEAQ (reference sequence). The CDR3 extends over 11 amino acids. Trimming took off 9 bases at V and 6 bases at J, with 12 bases between the two ends. Study-level findings and limits: Peak Susac CD8+ clonal expansion occurred in TEMRA cells and active patients. Susac-specific public clones found in total CD8+ repertoires numbered sixteen, and those in CD8+ TEMRA repertoires numbered about five.

Roughly 0.45 to 1 ug RNA was reverse transcribed with random hexamers. TCRdb passed the immunoSEQ multiplex PCR reads through MiXCR, listing each CDR3 protein once. The sample has 75,000 to 80,000 distinct CDR3 sequences, approximately 93% seen once; the top ten hold about 0.5%. The sequencing input was CD8+ T cells from PBMCs. The receptor's source is a human donor with Susac syndrome. J is TRBJ2-7 and V is TRBV7-9, with D uncertain. The CDR3 DNA reads as TGTGCCAGTGGGTGGTCTGGCGAGCAGTACTTC. It translates to CASGWSGEQYF.